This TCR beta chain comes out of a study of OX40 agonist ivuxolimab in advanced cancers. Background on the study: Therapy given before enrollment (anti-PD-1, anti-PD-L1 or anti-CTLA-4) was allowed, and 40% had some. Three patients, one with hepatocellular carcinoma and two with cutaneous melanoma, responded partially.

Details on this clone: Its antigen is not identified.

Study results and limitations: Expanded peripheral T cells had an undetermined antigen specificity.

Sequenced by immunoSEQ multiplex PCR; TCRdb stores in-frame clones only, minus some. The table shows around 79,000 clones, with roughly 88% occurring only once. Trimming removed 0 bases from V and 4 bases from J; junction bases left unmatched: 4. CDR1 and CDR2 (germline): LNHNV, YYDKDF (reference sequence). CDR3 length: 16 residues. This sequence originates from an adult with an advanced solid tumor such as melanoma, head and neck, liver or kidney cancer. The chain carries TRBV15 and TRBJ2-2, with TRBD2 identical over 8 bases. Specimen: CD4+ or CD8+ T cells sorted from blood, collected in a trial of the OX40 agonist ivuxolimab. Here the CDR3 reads CATSRESGSSTGELFF. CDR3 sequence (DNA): TGTGCCACCAGCAGAGAAAGCGGGAGTTCCACCGGGGAGCTGTTTTTT.